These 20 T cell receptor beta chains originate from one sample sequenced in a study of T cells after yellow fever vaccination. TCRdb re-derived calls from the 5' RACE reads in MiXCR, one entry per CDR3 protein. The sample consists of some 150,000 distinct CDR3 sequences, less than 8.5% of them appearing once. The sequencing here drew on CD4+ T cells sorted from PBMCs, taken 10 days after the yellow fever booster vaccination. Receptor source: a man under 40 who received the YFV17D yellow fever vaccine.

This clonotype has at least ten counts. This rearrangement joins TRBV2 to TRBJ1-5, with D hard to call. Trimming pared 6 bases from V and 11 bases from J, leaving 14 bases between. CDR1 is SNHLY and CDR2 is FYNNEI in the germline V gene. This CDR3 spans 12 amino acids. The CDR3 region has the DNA TGTGCCAGCAGAAGGGAGGCCGAGGCCCAGCATTTT. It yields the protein CASRREAEAQHF.

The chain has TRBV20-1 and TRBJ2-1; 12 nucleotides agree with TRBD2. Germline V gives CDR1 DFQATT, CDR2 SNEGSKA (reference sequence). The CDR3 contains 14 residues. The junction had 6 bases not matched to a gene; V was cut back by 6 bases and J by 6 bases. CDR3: CSAQTSGSSNEQFF. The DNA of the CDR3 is TGCAGTGCGCAGACTAGCGGGAGCTCCAATGAGCAGTTCTTC.

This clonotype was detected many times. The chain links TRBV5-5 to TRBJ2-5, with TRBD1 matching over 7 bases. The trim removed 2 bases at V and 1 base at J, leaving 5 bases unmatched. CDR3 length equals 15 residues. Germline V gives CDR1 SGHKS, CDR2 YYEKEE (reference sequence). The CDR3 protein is CASSFPRDSQETQYF. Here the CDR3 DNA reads TGTGCCAGCAGCTTTCCCCGGGACAGCCAAGAGACCCAGTACTTC.

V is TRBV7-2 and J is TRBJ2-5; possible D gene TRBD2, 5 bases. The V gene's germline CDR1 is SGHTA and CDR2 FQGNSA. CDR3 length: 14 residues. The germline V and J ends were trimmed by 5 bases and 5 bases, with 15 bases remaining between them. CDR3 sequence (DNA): TGTGCCAGCAGCGTCGGAGAGCGGCGGGAGACCCAGTACTTC. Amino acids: CASSVGERRETQYF. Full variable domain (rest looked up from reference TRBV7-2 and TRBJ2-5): GAGVSQSPSNKVTEKGKDVELRCDPISGHTALYWYRQSLGQGLEFLIYFQGNSAPDKSGLPSDRFSAERTGGSVSTLTIQRTQQEDSAVYLCASSVGERRETQYFGPGTRLLVL.

CDR3 coding DNA: TGTGCCAGCAGCCTTATGGTAGGGTCCGGCACCGGGGAGCTGTTTTTT. It yields the protein CASSLMVGSGTGELFF. The genes are TRBV12-3 or TRBV12-4 and TRBJ2-2; D is unclear. The CDR3 sequence is 16 residues long. The ends were cut back, 6 bases at V and 4 bases at J, with 18 bases in the middle.

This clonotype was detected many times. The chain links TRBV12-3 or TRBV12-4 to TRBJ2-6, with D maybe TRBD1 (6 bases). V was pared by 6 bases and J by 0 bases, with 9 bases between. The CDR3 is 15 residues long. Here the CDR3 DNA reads TGTGCCAGCAGACGACAGGTCTCTGGGGCCAACGTCCTGACTTTC. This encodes CASRRQVSGANVLTF.

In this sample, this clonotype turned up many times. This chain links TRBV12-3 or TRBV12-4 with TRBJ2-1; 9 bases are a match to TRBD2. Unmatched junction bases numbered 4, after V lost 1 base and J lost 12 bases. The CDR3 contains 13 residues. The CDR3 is CASSLEGGRAQFF. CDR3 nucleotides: TGTGCCAGCAGTTTAGAAGGCGGGAGGGCGCAGTTCTTC.

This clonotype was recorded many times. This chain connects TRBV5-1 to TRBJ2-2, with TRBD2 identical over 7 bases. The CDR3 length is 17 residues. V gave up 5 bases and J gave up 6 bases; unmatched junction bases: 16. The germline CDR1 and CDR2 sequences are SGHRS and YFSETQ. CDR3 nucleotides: TGCGCCAGCAGTTCACCGGGGGGACGAAGTTTCGCCGGGGAGCTGTTTTTT. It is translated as CASSSPGGRSFAGELFF.

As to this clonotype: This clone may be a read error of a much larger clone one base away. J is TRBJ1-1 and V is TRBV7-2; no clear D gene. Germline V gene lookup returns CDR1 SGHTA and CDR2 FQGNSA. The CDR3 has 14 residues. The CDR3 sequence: CPSSPPRENTEAFF. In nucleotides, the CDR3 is TGTCCCAGCAGCCCCCCCCGGGAGAACACTGAAGCTTTCTTT.

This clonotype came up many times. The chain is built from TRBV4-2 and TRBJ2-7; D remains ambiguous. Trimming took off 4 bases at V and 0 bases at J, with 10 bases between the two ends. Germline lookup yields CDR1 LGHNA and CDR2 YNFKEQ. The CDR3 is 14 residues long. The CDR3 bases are TGTGCCAGCAGCCGGGATCAGTCCTCCTACGAGCAGTACTTC. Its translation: CASSRDQSSYEQYF.

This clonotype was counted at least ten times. This CDR3 is CSARVSGRLLEQFF. Written as DNA, the CDR3 is TGCAGTGCTAGGGTTAGCGGGAGACTTCTTGAGCAGTTCTTC. The rearrangement uses TRBV20-1 and TRBJ2-1; TRBD2 aligns across 9 bases. CDR3 size: 14 residues. With V trimmed by 3 bases and J by 9 bases, 9 bases remained unmatched. CDR1 and CDR2 (germline): DFQATT, SNEGSKA (reference sequence).

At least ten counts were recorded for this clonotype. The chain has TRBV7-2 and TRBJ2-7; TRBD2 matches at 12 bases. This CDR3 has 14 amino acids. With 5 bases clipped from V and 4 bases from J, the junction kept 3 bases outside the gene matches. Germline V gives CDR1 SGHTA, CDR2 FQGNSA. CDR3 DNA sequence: TGTGCCAGCAGCCCAGGACTAGCGGGATACGAGCAGTACTTC. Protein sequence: CASSPGLAGYEQYF.

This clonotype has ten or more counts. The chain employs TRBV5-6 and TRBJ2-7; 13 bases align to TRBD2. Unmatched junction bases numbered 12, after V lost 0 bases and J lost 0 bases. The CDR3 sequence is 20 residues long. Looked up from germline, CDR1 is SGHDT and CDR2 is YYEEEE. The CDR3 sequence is CASSLAPLAGGNKPSYEQYF. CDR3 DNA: TGTGCCAGCAGCTTGGCCCCACTAGCGGGAGGGAATAAACCCTCCTACGAGCAGTACTTC.

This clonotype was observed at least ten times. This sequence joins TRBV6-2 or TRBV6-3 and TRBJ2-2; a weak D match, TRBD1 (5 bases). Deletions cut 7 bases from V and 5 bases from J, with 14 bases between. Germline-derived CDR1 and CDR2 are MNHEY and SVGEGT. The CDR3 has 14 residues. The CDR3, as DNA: TGTGCCAGCAAGGGCAGGGCGGAGACCGGGGAGCTGTTTTTT. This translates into CASKGRAETGELFF.

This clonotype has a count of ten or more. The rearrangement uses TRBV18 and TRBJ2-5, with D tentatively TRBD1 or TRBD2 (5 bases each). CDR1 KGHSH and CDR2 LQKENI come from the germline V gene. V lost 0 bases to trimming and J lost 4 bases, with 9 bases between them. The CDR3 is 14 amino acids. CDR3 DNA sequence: TGTGCCAGCTCACCACCGGGGCGGGCAGAGACCCAGTACTTC. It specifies CASSPPGRAETQYF.

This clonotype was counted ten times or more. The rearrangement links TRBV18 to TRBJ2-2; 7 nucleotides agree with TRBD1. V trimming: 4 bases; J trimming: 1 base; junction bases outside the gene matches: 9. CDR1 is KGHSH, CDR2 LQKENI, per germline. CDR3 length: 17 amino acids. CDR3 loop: CASSQGGRLKNTGELFF. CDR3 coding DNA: TGTGCCAGCTCACAAGGGGGCCGACTGAAGAACACCGGGGAGCTGTTTTTT.

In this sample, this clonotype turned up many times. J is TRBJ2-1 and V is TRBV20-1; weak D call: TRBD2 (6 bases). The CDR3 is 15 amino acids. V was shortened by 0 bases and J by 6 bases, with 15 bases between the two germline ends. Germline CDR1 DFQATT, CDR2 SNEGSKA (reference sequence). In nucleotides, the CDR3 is TGCAGTGCTAGAGATGGGGAGGACCTCTTCAATGAGCAGTTCTTC. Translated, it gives CSARDGEDLFNEQFF.

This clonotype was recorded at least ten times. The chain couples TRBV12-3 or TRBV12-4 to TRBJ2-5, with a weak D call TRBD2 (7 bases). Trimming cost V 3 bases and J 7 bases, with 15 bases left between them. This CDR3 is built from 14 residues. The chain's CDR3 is CASSLGGARGTQYF. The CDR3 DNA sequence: TGTGCCAGCAGTTTGGGGGGGGCCAGGGGGACCCAGTACTTC.

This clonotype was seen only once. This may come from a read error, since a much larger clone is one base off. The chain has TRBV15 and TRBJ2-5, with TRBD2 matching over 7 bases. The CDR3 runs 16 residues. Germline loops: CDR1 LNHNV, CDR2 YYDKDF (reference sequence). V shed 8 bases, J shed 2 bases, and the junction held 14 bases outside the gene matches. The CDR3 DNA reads TGTGCCACCGGCGGGAGACTAGTCGCGGCGCAAGAGACCCAGTACTTC. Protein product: CATGGRLVAAQETQYF.

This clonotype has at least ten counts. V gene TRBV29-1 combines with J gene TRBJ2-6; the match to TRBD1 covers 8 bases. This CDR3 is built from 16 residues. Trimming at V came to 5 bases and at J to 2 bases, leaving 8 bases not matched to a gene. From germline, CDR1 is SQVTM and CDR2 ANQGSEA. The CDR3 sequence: CSVRTGGSTGANVLTF. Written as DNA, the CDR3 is TGCAGCGTTCGAACAGGGGGATCAACTGGGGCCAACGTCCTGACTTTC. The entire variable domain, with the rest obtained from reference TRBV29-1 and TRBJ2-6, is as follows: SAVISQKPSRDICQRGTSLTIQCQVDSQVTMMFWYRQQPGQSLTLIATANQGSEATYESGFVIDKFPISRPNLTFSTLTVSNMSPEDSSIYLCSVRTGGSTGANVLTFGAGSRLTVL.